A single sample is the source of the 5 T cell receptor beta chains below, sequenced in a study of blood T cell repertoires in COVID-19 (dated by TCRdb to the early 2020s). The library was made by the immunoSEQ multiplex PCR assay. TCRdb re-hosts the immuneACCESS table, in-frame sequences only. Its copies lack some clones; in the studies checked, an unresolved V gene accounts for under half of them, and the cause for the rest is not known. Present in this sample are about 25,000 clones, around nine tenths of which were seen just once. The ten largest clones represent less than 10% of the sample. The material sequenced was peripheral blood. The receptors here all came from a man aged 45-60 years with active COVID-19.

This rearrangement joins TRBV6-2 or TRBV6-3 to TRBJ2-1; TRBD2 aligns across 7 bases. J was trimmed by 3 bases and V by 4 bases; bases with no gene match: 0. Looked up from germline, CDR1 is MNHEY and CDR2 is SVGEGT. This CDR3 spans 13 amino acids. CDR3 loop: CASSWTSYNEQFF. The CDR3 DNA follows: TGTGCCAGCAGTTGGACTAGCTACAATGAGCAGTTCTTC.

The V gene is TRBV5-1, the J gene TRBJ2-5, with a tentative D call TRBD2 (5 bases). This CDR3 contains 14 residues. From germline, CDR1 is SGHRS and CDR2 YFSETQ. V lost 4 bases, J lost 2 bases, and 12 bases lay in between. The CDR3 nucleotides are TGCGCCAGCAGCGGGAGACACAAGCAAGAGACCCAGTACTTC. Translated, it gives CASSGRHKQETQYF.

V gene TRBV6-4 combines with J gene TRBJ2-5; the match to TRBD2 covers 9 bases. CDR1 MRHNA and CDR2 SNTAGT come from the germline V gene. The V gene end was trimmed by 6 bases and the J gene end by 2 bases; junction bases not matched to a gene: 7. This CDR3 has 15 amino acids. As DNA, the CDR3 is TGTGCCAGCAGCCTACCGACTAGCGGACAAGAGACCCAGTACTTC. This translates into CASSLPTSGQETQYF.

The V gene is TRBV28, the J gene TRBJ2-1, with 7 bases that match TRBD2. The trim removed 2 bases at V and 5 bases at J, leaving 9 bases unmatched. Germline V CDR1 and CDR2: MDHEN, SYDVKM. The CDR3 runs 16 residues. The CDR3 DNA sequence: TGTGCCAGCAGTTTAGTGGTGCGGCTAGCGGACAATGAGCAGTTCTTC. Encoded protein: CASSLVVRLADNEQFF.

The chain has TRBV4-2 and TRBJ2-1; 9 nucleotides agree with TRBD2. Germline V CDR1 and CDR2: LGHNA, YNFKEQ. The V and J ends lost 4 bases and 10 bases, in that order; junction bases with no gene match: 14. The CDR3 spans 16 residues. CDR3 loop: CASSLYVSGSLGEQFF. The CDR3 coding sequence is TGTGCCAGCAGCCTCTACGTTAGCGGGAGTCTGGGGGAGCAGTTCTTC.